This is a list of T cell receptor beta chains from one sample in a study of shared clonotypes between healthy human individuals. Libraries were prepared by immunoSEQ multiplex PCR; TCRdb keeps only in-frame clonotypes and omits some of them. This table has about 490,000 clones, roughly 80% appearing once. Input material: PBMCs. These receptors were collected from a woman between 35 and 50 years old in good health. Some clones in this sample may be carry-over from other donors' samples. The CDR3 runs from the conserved cysteine through the conserved F or W. The D gene is left open where the match is weak. Expanded clones are given a class, and other clones once, few, many or no size at all.

few | TRBD2 | TRBJ2-1 | TRBV7-9 | TGTGCCAGCAGCTTAGGATCAGCGGGGACCTACAATGAGCAGTTCTTC | CASSLGSAGTYNEQFF
many | TRBD2 | TRBJ2-7 | TRBV7-2 | TGTGCCAGCAGTCTACTAGCGGGAGCCTCCTACGAGCAGTACTTC | CASSLLAGASYEQYF
. | TRBD1 | TRBJ1-4 | TRBV29-1 | TGCAGCGTTGAGGGTAGCGGACAGGGTGATGAAAAACTGTTTTTT | CSVEGSGQGDEKLFF
. | . | TRBJ1-2 | TRBV7-6 | TGTGCCAGCAGCTTAGGCGGGGACTCGATTGGCTACACCTTC | CASSLGGDSIGYTF
. | . | TRBJ1-4 | TRBV11-2 | TGTGCCAGCAGCCAGAGTCAAGAAAAACTGTTTTTT | CASSQSQEKLFF
. | TRBD1 | TRBJ1-1 | TRBV27 | TGTGCCAGCACCATGGGGACAGGGGAAGCTTTCTTT | CASTMGTGEAFF
. | . | TRBJ2-7 | TRBV18 | TGTGCCAGCTCATCCGGACGGTTCTCCTACGAGCAGTACTTC | CASSSGRFSYEQYF
. | TRBD1 | TRBJ2-3 | TRBV11-2 | TGTGCCAGCAGCAGGACAGGGGGCGATACGCAGTATTTT | CASSRTGGDTQYF
few | . | TRBJ1-4 | TRBV5-1 | TGCGCCAGCAGCCCGGGACTCGATGAAAAACTGTTTTTT | CASSPGLDEKLFF
once | . | TRBJ1-2 | TRBV4-1 | TGCGCCAGCAGCCAAGATAACAGGGCCTACACCTTC | CASSQDNRAYTF
. | TRBD2 | TRBJ2-7 | TRBV4-3 | TGCGCCAGCAGCCAACTTCTAGCGGGTACCTACGAGCAGTACTTC | CASSQLLAGTYEQYF
many | . | TRBJ1-1 | TRBV18 | TGTGCCAGCTCGCAGGGCCCGAACACTGAAGCTTTCTTT | CASSQGPNTEAFF
. | TRBD1 | TRBJ2-7 | TRBV25-1 | TGTGCCAGCGCAAGACAGGGCTTCTACGAGCAGTACTTC | CASARQGFYEQYF
. | . | TRBJ2-2 | TRBV21-1 | TGTGCCAGCAGCACCCCCGTGGGGGGCGCAGCCGGGGAGCTGTTTTTT | CASSTPVGGAAGELFF
. | TRBD2 | TRBJ2-1 | TRBV5-1 | TGCGCCAGCAAGCGGGTTAGCGGGAGCTCGGAGAATGAGCAGTTCTTC | CASKRVSGSSENEQFF
. | TRBD1 | TRBJ2-2 | TRBV18 | TGTGCCAGCTCACATCGACAGGGGGGAACCGGGGAGCTGTTTTTT | CASSHRQGGTGELFF
once | . | TRBJ1-1 | TRBV7-2 | TGTGCCAGCAGCCCTTCTATCACTGAAGCTTTCTTT | CASSPSITEAFF
. | . | TRBJ1-1 | TRBV2 | TGTGCCACCGACCACAGGGAGAAAGGGACTGAAGCTTTCTTT | CATDHREKGTEAFF
once | TRBD1 | TRBJ1-3 | TRBV28 | TGTGCCAGCAGTTCGCTGGGACAGAATGGAAACACCATATATTTT | CASSSLGQNGNTIYF
. | . | TRBJ1-5 | TRBV28 | TGTGCCAGCAGGGAAGGTCTCAATCAGCCCCAGCATTTT | CASREGLNQPQHF
few | . | TRBJ2-3 | TRBV4-3 | TGCGCCAGCAGCCATTATCAGGACAGATCCACAGATACGCAGTATTTT | CASSHYQDRSTDTQYF
. | . | TRBJ2-2 | TRBV29-1 | TGCAGCGTTGCCCAGGGTGCCACCGGGGAGCTGTTTTTT | CSVAQGATGELFF
. | TRBD1 | TRBJ2-3 | TRBV6-6 | TGTGCCAGCATAGGGACAGGACGCGGAGATACGCAGTATTTT | CASIGTGRGDTQYF
many | . | TRBJ1-3 | TRBV2 | TGTGCCAGCAGTGAAGGAGGGGCTAACTCTGGAAACACCATATATTTT | CASSEGGANSGNTIYF
many | TRBD1 | TRBJ2-7 | TRBV28 | TGTGCCAGCAGTCCCGGGACAGGGGGCCAGTACGAGCAGTACTTC | CASSPGTGGQYEQYF
. | TRBD1 | TRBJ1-2 | TRBV28 | TGTGCCAGCAGTTTAGCAGGGGGCGTCAACTATGGCTACACCTTC | CASSLAGGVNYGYTF
. | . | TRBJ2-2 | TRBV6-6 | TGTGCCAGCAGTTACATGGGGAACGGGGAGCTGTTTTTT | CASSYMGNGELFF
. | . | TRBJ2-5 | TRBV28 | TGTGCCTCGAGGAGGGGGCGTGCTAGGAGCCTGCAAGAGACCCAGTACTTC | CASRRGRARSLQETQYF
. | . | TRBJ2-1 | TRBV7-9 | TGTGCCAGCAGCTCTCCGGGAAGCTCCTACAATGAGCAGTTCTTC | CASSSPGSSYNEQFF
once | . | TRBJ2-2 | TRBV28 | TGTGCCAGCAGTTTGACGGGGTCCGGGGAGCTGTTTTTT | CASSLTGSGELFF
. | . | TRBJ1-1 | TRBV28 | TGTGCCAGCAGTGGGAACAGGGCTTCTGGGACTGAAGCTTTCTTT | CASSGNRASGTEAFF
. | . | TRBJ2-1 | TRBV19 | TGTGCCAGTAATTTCGGTACGCGCGATGAGCAGTTCTTC | CASNFGTRDEQFF
. | TRBD2 | TRBJ2-1 | TRBV4-2 | TGTGCCAGCAGCCAGGGACTAGCGGGGGACTCCTACAATGAGCAGTTCTTC | CASSQGLAGDSYNEQFF
. | TRBD1 | TRBJ2-1 | TRBV7-8 | TGTGCCAGCAGCGCCAGGACAGGGACCTACAATGAGCAGTTCTTC | CASSARTGTYNEQFF
. | . | TRBJ1-4 | TRBV5-4 | TGTGCCAGCAGCTTGGTACCAGGTGAAAATGAAAAACTGTTTTTT | CASSLVPGENEKLFF
. | TRBD1 | TRBJ1-5 | TRBV19 | TGTGCCAGTAGTTCTACAGGGGAAGCCCAGCATTTT | CASSSTGEAQHF
. | . | TRBJ1-2 | TRBV19 | TGTGCCAGTAGTATAGCGGGCAGGATTAACTATGGCTACACCTTC | CASSIAGRINYGYTF
. | . | TRBJ2-7 | TRBV6-5 | TGTGCCAGCAGTTACGGGATAGCGGACTCCTACGAGCAGTACTTC | CASSYGIADSYEQYF
. | TRBD2 | TRBJ2-7 | TRBV11-2 | TGTGCCAGCAGCTTAGAGCTAGCGGGAGTGTACGAGCAGTACTTC | CASSLELAGVYEQYF
. | TRBD1 | TRBJ2-7 | TRBV7-2 | TGTGCCAGCAGCTCACGGACAGGGGGCAACTACGAGCAGTACTTC | CASSSRTGGNYEQYF